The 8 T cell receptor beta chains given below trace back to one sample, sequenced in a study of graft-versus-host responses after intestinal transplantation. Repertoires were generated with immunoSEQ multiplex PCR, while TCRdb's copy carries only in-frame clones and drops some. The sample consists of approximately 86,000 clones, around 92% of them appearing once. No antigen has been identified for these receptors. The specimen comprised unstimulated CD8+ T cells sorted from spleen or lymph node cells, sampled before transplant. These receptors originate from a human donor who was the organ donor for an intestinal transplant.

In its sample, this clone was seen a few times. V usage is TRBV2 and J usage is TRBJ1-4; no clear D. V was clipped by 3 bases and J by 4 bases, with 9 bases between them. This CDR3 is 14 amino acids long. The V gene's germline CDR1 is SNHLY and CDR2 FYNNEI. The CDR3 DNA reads TGTGCCAGCAGTGACGGGAGGATTAATGAAAAACTGTTTTTT. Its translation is CASSDGRINEKLFF.

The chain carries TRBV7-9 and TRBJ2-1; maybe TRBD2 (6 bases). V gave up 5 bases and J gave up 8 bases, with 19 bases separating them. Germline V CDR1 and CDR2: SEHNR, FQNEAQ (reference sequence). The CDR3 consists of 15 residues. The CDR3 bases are TGTGCCAGCAGCCCCGGGCGGGGCCTGGGCGATGAGCAGTTCTTC. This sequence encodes CASSPGRGLGDEQFF.

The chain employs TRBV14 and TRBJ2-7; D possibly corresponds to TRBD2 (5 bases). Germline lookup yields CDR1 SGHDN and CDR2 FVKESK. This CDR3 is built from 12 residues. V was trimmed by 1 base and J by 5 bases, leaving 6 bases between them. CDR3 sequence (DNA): TGTGCCAGCAGCCAAGGGGAGAACGAGCAGTACTTC. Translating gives CASSQGENEQYF.

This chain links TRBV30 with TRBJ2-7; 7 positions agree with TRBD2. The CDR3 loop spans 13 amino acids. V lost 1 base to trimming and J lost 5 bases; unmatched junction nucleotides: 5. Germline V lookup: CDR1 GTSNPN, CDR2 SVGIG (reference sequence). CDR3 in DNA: TGTGCCTGGAGTGCCGGGGGGATCGACGAGCAGTACTTC. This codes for CAWSAGGIDEQYF.

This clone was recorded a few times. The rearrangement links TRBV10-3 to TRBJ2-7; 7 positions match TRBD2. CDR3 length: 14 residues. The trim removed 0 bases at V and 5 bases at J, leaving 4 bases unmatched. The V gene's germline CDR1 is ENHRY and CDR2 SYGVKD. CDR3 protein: CAISESGGFDEQYF. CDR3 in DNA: TGTGCCATCAGTGAGTCGGGGGGGTTTGACGAGCAGTACTTC.

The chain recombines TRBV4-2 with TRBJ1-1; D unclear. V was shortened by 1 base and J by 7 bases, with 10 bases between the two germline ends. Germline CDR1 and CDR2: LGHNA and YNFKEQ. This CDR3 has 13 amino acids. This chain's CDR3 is CASSQAYMVEAFF. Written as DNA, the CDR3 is TGTGCCAGCAGCCAAGCATACATGGTTGAAGCTTTCTTT.

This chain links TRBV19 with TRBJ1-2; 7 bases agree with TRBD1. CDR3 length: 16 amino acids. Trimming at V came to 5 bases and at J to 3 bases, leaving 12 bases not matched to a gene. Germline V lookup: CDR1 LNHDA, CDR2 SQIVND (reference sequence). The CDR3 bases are TGTGCCAGTAGTGTTGACAGGGTAGGGTCGGACTATGGCTACACCTTC. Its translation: CASSVDRVGSDYGYTF. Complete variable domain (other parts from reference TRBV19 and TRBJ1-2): DGGITQSPKYLFRKEGQNVTLSCEQNLNHDAMYWYRQDPGQGLRLIYYSQIVNDFQKGDIAEGYSVSREKKESFPLTVTSAQKNPTAFYLCASSVDRVGSDYGYTFGSGTRLTVV.

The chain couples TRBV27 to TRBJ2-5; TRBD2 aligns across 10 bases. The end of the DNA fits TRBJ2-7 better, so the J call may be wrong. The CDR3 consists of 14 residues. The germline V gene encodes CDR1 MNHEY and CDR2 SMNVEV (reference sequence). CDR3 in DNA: TGTGCCAGCAGTTGGCTAGCGGGGGTGGACGAGCAGTACTTC. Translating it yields CASSWLAGVDEQYF.